The rows below give T cell receptor beta chains drawn from one sample of a study of blood T cell repertoires in COVID-19. Method: immunoSEQ multiplex PCR; TCRdb's copy keeps in-frame clones and lacks some. This sample carries about 230,000 clones, 81% of them seen once, and the ten largest clones take about 8%. Sequenced: peripheral blood. The receptors were sampled from a woman of 80 years or more with acute or convalescent COVID-19. The CDR3 runs from the conserved cysteine through the conserved F or W.

CDR3	V	J
CASSLVSGGSYEQYF	TRBV5-1	TRBJ2-7
CASSSPSGGAWEQFF	TRBV7-8	TRBJ2-1
CASSFVRTLCGYTF	TRBV7-3	TRBJ1-2
CASSRDNTDTQYF	TRBV2	TRBJ2-3
CASSDDSVTGELFF	TRBV2	TRBJ2-2
CATTRRGSYNEQFF	TRBV19	TRBJ2-1
CASSIWTSGYNEQFF	TRBV5-4	TRBJ2-1
CSVGSGRADTQYF	TRBV29-1	TRBJ2-5
CAWSSSSTGQYF	TRBV30	TRBJ2-7
CASSRFGTLGTGELFF	TRBV6-2/TRBV6-3	TRBJ2-2
CASSVATGGESGYTF	TRBV9	TRBJ1-2
CASSLALAEPKDTQYF	TRBV7-2	TRBJ2-3
CASSPQAYGSSYNEQFF	TRBV14	TRBJ2-1
CASSLESGSGYEQYF	TRBV7-2	TRBJ2-7
CASSIVAGEGIEQYF	TRBV19	TRBJ2-7
CASSPQTGGGIQYF	TRBV28	TRBJ2-4
CASTASGGAYEQYF	TRBV6-5	TRBJ2-7
CASSLSNGQGDNQPQHF	TRBV28	TRBJ1-5
CASSKRTGDSKNTGELFF	TRBV19	TRBJ2-2
CASSYSNNRGNQPQHF	TRBV6-2/TRBV6-3	TRBJ1-5
CASSATGTSGRGTQYF	TRBV4-1	TRBJ2-3
CVPGQPIPTNEKLFF	TRBV6-5	TRBJ1-4
CASTPGTGGILSKSETQYF	TRBV19	TRBJ2-5
CSVLSGVGQETQYF	TRBV29-1	TRBJ2-5
CASSPLRLVEQFF	TRBV19	TRBJ2-1
CASRREQGQTDTQYF	TRBV2	TRBJ2-3
CASSERQGAGNTIYF	TRBV6-1	TRBJ1-3
CASSSGTSGRGVYEQYF	TRBV28	TRBJ2-7
CASSERGAAGSVPNYGYTF	TRBV6-4	TRBJ1-2
CASSPLGVSYEQYF	TRBV11-2	TRBJ2-7
CASSLLAGGYETQYF	TRBV5-1	TRBJ2-5
CASSLSASSGNTIYF	TRBV6-5	TRBJ1-3
CASSPTGISGGYTF	TRBV27	TRBJ1-2
CASSPRQGKAFF	TRBV3-1/TRBV3-2	TRBJ1-1
CASSPTPDRGGSPLHF	TRBV9	TRBJ1-6
CASSLGPGGETQYF	TRBV5-1	TRBJ2-5
CASSPHSFGHLTSNYGYTF	TRBV27	TRBJ1-2
CATSRGSNEKLFF	TRBV15	TRBJ1-4
CASSPELAGDTDTQYF	TRBV5-1	TRBJ2-3
CASSGTEQETQYF	TRBV19	TRBJ2-5
CASSLRTGGDGTDTQYF	TRBV5-1	TRBJ2-3
CATRKGAFDGYTF	TRBV12-3/TRBV12-4	TRBJ1-2
CASSPQLTGYNQPQHF	TRBV18	TRBJ1-5
CASSVGNQGWGATNEKLFF	TRBV9	TRBJ1-4
CASSVGGGGGQETQYF	TRBV9	TRBJ2-5
CASSLDWGRINYGYTF	TRBV28	TRBJ1-2
CASSMRDEQYF	TRBV19	TRBJ2-7
CASSERQGQLTYEQYF	TRBV6-1	TRBJ2-7
CATSIRSSYEQYF	TRBV19	TRBJ2-7
CASSPTSGTKETQYF	TRBV18	TRBJ2-5
CASSLTGGIGEETQYF	TRBV7-9	TRBJ2-5
CASSVVGGTQETQYF	TRBV9	TRBJ2-5
CASSLGGGGYNEQFF	TRBV11-2	TRBJ2-1
CASSERGYNEKLFF	TRBV2	TRBJ1-4
CASSWALGAVGNTEAFF	TRBV7-9	TRBJ1-1